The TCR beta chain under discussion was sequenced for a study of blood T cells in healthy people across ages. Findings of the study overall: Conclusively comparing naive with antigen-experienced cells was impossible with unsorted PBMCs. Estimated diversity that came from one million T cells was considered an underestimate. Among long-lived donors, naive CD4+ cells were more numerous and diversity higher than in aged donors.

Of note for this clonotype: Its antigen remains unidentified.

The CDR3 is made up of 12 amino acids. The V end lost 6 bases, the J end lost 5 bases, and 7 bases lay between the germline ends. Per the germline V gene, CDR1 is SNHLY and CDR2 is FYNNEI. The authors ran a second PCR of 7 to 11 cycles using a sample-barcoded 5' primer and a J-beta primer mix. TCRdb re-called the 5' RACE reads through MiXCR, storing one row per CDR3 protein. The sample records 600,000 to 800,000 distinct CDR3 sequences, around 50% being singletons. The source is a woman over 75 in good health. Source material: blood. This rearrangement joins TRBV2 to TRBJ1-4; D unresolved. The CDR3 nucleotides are TGTGCCAGCAGCGCAGTGAATGAAAAACTGTTTTTT. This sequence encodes CASSAVNEKLFF.